This T cell receptor beta chain was identified in a study of cytomegalovirus exposure and HLA in healthy donors (dated by TCRdb to 2016 to 2017). In the study overall: According to an earlier analysis of several hundred of the donors, 150 million to 200 million T cells yielded some 110 million unique TCR beta sequences and about 300 Gb of sequence data. An early release covering approximately 600 HLA-typed donors comprised about 310 gigabases of sequencing data and 85 million or so unique TCR sequences. Among the roughly 400 genotyped donors, about 83% belonged to the genetic ancestry cluster associated with self-reported Caucasian donors. The study was designed to test whether signatures of past pathogen exposure could be identified by cataloging public T cell receptors. The study used immunosequencing to profile the T cell repertoires of more than 650 subjects and linked those repertoires to cytomegalovirus serostatus. Along with the roughly 610-subject first cohort, a separate validation cohort of over 90 different subjects was used. The study combined high-throughput TCR immunosequencing, statistical association of individual TCRs with disease status, and machine learning to predict cytomegalovirus infection status. A later analysis re-analyzed previously published TCR beta repertoires from hundreds of donors and added high-resolution HLA genotyping to study TCR occurrence patterns. In the later analysis, no new phenotypic data were used to find candidate immune exposures; instead, reliance was placed on TCR beta sequences and their occurrence across donors. To decide whether each TCR beta V gene segment behaved as functional or pseudogenic, an earlier analysis of several hundred of the donors relied on high-throughput TCR beta sequencing. Donor age, sex, ethnicity and CMV serostatus were compiled alongside the repertoire data. Genome-wide SNP genotypes for about 65% of the 666 donors were used in a later genetic analysis, which treated that subset as a discovery cohort. Every repertoire in the discovery cohort had been generated on one and the same sequencing platform. Both class I and class II loci were covered by HLA typing, at four-digit resolution. Typing coverage varied by locus: roughly 629-640 donors for A, B, C, DRB1 and DQB1; 522 for DQA1; over 600 for DPA1; roughly 450 for DPB1. Four to six DR-DQ haplotypes were handled as single units for association and clustering, since linkage in the cohort was strong. Across around 400 genotyped donors of the cohort, an average of about 240,000 unique TCR beta nucleotide sequences per donor were sequenced, and 15% to 20% of those sequences were non-productive. What the work shows at the level of the full study, not this receptor alone: An association between a missense DCLRE1C variant and V-gene and J-gene trimming of TCR beta chains was found in a later genetic analysis and replicated in an independent cohort. When HLA alleles, especially DR and DQ, strongly co-occurred, attributing TCR associations to individual alleles was difficult. Broadly in line with IMGT annotations, most TCR beta V segments showed up in productive rearrangements about 87% or about 30% of the time in an earlier analysis of 450 to 600 of the donors. A later analysis reported that several top co-occurrence clusters appeared linked to parvovirus B19, influenza, CMV and Epstein-Barr virus. In this cohort, only TCR beta chains were sequenced, and detectable features were limited by the absence of alpha or paired-chain data. Specific HLA alleles were associated with 15,000 to 20,000 TCR beta sequences at a false discovery rate of 0.05 in a later analysis. HLA typing was unavailable for some donors at each locus, so association tests used only the typed subset. CMV serostatus was the only immune exposure information available for the cohort. In the study, approximately 160 TCR beta chains were listed as associated with cytomegalovirus. Correlated functional status among segregating V segments might be attributable to linkage disequilibrium, but an unknown experimental factor could not be ruled out. In a later analysis, HLA-associated TCR beta chains were found to be more clonally expanded and to have lower generation probabilities than equally common non-associated chains. Compared with the 666-donor mean, donors in an Asian-associated ancestry cluster had fewer N-insertions in productive TCRs, according to a later genetic analysis. A further reported finding was that TCR beta sequences accurately predicted the HLA-A and HLA-B alleles for most subjects in the first cohort. A group of highly shared sequence variants was considered likely to be a technical artifact of the sequencing pipeline. According to a later analysis, TCR association rates differed among HLA loci, with DRB1 alleles showing the most associated TCRs and HLA-C alleles showing the fewest. About 15 rarely observed V segments, including chromosome 9 orphons, were excluded from the earlier analysis of about 610 of the donors because counts were too low. Roughly uniform sequencing depth across donors was assumed in presence/absence analyses, although this assumption may not hold. According to a later analysis, most CMV-associated TCR beta chains appeared to be HLA-restricted, and the HLA associations seemed to be driven largely by CMV exposure. According to the authors, the approach could potentially be generalized to other disease states and immunological phenotypes. A few of the identified cytomegalovirus-associated TCR beta chains were confirmed in vitro to be specific for cytomegalovirus antigens. While some public TCRs were present in many individuals, most TCR sequences turned up only very rarely across donors. In both the original and validation cohorts, the classifier was reported to diagnose cytomegalovirus status with high specificity and sensitivity.

The cohort consisted of 650 to 700 healthy bone marrow donors. Cohort members were all nominally healthy when sampled, although unrecorded immune exposures were likely present. The donor was CMV seronegative and was included in the group of a few hundred seronegative cohort members. A peripheral blood sample was provided by each donor, and peripheral blood mononuclear cells were used for TCR beta sequencing. The Qiagen DNeasy Blood Extraction Kit was used to extract genomic DNA from the blood cell samples. The library was prepared using the immunoSEQ multiplex PCR assay. The multiplex PCR relied on a mix of 60 forward primers for TCR Vbeta segments and 13 reverse primers for TCR Jbeta segments. Amplification of the CDR3 region of rearranged TCR beta genes was performed with a multiplex PCR assay on genomic DNA. Amplified TCR beta libraries were sequenced as 87-base-pair reads on the Illumina HiSeq System. As for the original processing: A later analysis tallied tens of millions of unique TCR beta chains across the 660 or so repertoires, and some 10 million of those chains were shared by two or more donors. To remove PCR and sequencing errors, raw reads were error-corrected and collapsed into unique sequences using a nearest-neighbor algorithm that merged closely related sequences. CDR3 sequences were aligned to IMGT reference sequences to assign V, D and J gene segments. Each retained sequence needed at least a six-nucleotide match to both a V gene segment and a J gene segment. Rearrangements were classified as productive when the CDR3 lacked stop codons and remained in frame with V and J, and all other rearrangements were classified as non-productive. CDR3 was defined according to IMGT convention as the region running from the second conserved V-encoded cysteine to the conserved J-encoded phenylalanine. Sequences without an unambiguous match to a single V gene segment were excluded from the earlier analysis of almost 600 of the donors. An earlier analysis of a few hundred of the donors called V segments functional above 56.7% productive rearrangements and segregating when the between-donor standard deviation exceeded 5%. A statistical classification framework was built for diagnosing cytomegalovirus status from the catalog of TCR beta chain sequences. A later analysis assigned V and J genes by comparing TCR nucleotide sequences with IMGT/GENE-DB human TR gene sequences. The TCRdist pipeline was used in a later analysis to assign CDR3 sequences and most-parsimonious VDJ recombination scenarios. In a later analysis, each TCR beta chain was defined by its CDR3 amino acid sequence together with its V-gene family, and reads lacking a unique V-gene family were excluded. As a way to deal with suspected cross-contamination and a sequencing artifact, a later analysis dropped nearly 600 nucleotide sequences that were highly shared and had low generation probability. In a later analysis, a clonal expansion index for each public chain was calculated from normalized within-repertoire ranks of inferred template counts. In a later analysis, generation probabilities were computed with a VDJ recombination model fitted to out-of-frame rearrangements, and the resulting probabilities were checked against IGoR. Hypergeometric tests were used in a later analysis to score TCR-TCR, TCR-HLA and TCR-CMV co-occurrence, with a repertoire-size bias correction applied to the TCR pairs. A later analysis estimated false discovery rates by permuting HLA or CMV assignments 20 times. In a later analysis, co-occurring TCRs were grouped using DBSCAN, with TCRdist sequence similarity added in when clustering inside HLA-allele-positive subsets. Repertoires with fewer than 30,000 or more than 120,000 public chains were left out of co-occurrence clustering, as were five repertoires with anomalous nucleotide sharing. Held by TCRdb, this immuneACCESS table contains in-frame sequences only and omits some clones. Under half of the omission traces to an unresolved V gene where checked; the cause of the rest is unknown. V and J calls and clone size are those listed in that table; D and trimming were worked out from the DNA. The sample profile shows around 150,000 clones; around four fifths of them were found once. The leading ten clones occupy 0.95% to 1.5% of the sample.

Remarks on this clone: Its binding antigen is unknown. Per-base quality was not reported, and no clone a single base away is much larger than it.

Sequenced sample: PBMCs. This clonotype was sampled from a woman between 50 and 59 years old in good health and CMV-seronegative.

Read as DNA, the sequence is TGTGCCAGCAGTTTAGGGCGTGAAGCTTTCTTT. It specifies CASSLGREAFF. The chain couples TRBV28 to TRBJ1-1; confidence is insufficient to name the D gene. The germline V gene provides CDR1 MDHEN and CDR2 SYDVKM. The trim is 2 bases for V and 7 bases for J, with a gap of 5 bases between the germline ends. The CDR3, cysteine through phenylalanine, is 11 amino acids long. Only the CDR3 DNA is retained, 33 bases long and in frame from the first base.